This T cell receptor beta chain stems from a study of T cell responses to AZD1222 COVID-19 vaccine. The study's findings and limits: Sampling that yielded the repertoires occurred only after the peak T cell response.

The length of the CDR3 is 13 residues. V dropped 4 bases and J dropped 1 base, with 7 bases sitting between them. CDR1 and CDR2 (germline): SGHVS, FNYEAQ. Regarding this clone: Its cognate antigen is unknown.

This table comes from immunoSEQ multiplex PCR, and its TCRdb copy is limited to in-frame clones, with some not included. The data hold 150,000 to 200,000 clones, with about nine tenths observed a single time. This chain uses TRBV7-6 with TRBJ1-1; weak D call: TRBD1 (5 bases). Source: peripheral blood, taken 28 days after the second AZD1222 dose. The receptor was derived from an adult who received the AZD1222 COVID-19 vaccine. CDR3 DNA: TGTGCCAGCAGCTCCCAGGGGAACACTGAAGCTTTCTTT. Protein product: CASSSQGNTEAFF.